Given below is one T cell receptor beta chain in context. This record comes from a study of response to subunit inactivated influenza vaccine. Germline CDR1 KGHDR, CDR2 SFDVKD. Germline trimming cut 5 bases from V and 1 base from J; bases unmatched to any gene: 5. CDR3 length: 16 residues. Via MiXCR, TCRdb re-called the RT-PCR reads, giving one row per CDR3 protein. The sample consists of approximately 700,000 distinct CDR3 sequences, approximately 15% of them appearing once. This chain joins TRBV24-1 and TRBJ2-7; 12 bases line up with TRBD2. Material: PBMCs from blood, obtained about 14 days before vaccination. This TCR came from a man aged 45-65 years who received an inactivated influenza vaccine. The CDR3 coding sequence is TGTGCCACCAGTGGTCCACTAGCGGGAGGATCCTACGAGCAGTACTTC. Translation gives CATSGPLAGGSYEQYF.